One T cell receptor beta chain is described in this entry. The table came from immunoSEQ multiplex PCR; TCRdb's copy has only in-frame clones and leaves some out. The sample includes about 180,000 clones, more than 90% of them seen just once. These data are taken from a study of control samples from healthy donors and cancer patients. Germline CDR1 reads LNHDA; CDR2 reads SQIVND (reference sequence). There are 17 residues in the CDR3. Trimming took 2 bases from V and 4 from J; bases not matched to a gene: 12. The sequenced sample consisted of blood. V usage is TRBV19 and J usage is TRBJ1-1; 8 bases match TRBD1. The TCR comes from a man aged 30 to 39 in good health. The CDR3: CASSILFSQGAITEAFF. The CDR3, as DNA: TGTGCCAGTAGTATACTTTTCTCCCAGGGGGCCATCACTGAAGCTTTCTTT.